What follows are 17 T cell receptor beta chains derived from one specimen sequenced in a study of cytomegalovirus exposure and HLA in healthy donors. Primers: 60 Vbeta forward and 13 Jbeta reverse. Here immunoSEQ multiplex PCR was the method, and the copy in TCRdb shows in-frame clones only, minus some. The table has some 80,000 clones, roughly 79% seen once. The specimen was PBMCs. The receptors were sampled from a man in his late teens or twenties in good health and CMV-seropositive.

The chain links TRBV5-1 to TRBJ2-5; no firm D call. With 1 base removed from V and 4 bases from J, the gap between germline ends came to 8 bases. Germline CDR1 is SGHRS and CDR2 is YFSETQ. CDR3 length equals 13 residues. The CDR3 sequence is CASSLREAETQYF. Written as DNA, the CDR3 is TGCGCCAGCAGCTTGAGAGAGGCAGAGACCCAGTACTTC.

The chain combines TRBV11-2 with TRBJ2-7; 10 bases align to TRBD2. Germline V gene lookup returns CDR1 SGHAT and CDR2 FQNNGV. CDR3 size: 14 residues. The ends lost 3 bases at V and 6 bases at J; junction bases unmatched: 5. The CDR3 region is CASSLLAGGSEQYF. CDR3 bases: TGTGCCAGCAGCTTGTTAGCGGGAGGAAGCGAGCAGTACTTC.

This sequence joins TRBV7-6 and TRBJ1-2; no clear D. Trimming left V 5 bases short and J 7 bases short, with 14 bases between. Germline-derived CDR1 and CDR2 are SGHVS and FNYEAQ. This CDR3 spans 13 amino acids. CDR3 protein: CASSPSGDTGYTF. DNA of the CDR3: TGTGCCAGCAGCCCGTCCGGGGATACTGGCTACACCTTC. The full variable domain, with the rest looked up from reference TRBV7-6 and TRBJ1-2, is GAGVSQSPRYKVTKRGQDVALRCDPISGHVSLYWYRQALGQGPEFLTYFNYEAQQDKSGLPNDRFSAERPEGSISTLTIQRTEQRDSAMYRCASSPSGDTGYTFGSGTRLTVV.

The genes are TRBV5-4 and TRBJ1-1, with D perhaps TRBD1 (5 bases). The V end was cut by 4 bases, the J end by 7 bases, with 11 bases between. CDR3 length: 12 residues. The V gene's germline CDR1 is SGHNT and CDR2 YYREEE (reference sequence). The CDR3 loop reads CASSPGGSEAFF. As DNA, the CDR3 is TGTGCCAGCAGCCCCGGGGGGAGTGAAGCTTTCTTT.

The CDR3 spells CASSPGRDYQYF. The CDR3 bases are TGTGCCAGCAGCCCCGGACGGGATTATCAGTACTTC. The chain recombines TRBV5-4 with TRBJ2-7; TRBD2 is a possible D gene (5 bases). This CDR3 region has 12 residues. Germline-derived CDR1 and CDR2 are SGHNT and YYREEE (reference sequence). Trimming cost V 4 bases and J 10 bases, with 15 bases left between them.

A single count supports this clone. The CDR3 loop reads CASSVGSGTGELFF. The CDR3 DNA sequence: TGTGCCAGCAGCGTAGGGTCGGGCACCGGGGAGCTGTTTTTT. The chain uses TRBV9 and TRBJ2-2; the D is unclear. V was clipped by 0 bases and J by 4 bases, with 7 bases between them. Germline CDR1 and CDR2: SGDLS and YYNGEE. This CDR3 spans 14 amino acids.

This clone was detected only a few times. The CDR3 DNA reads as TGTGCCAGCAGCCCAGAAGGGGTGGATAACACCGGGGAGCTGTTTTTT. It yields the protein CASSPEGVDNTGELFF. The rearrangement joins TRBV28 to TRBJ2-2; D possibly corresponds to TRBD1 (5 bases). This CDR3 has 16 amino acids. The V gene's germline CDR1 is MDHEN and CDR2 SYDVKM. V lost 6 bases to trimming and J lost 2 bases, with 16 bases between them.

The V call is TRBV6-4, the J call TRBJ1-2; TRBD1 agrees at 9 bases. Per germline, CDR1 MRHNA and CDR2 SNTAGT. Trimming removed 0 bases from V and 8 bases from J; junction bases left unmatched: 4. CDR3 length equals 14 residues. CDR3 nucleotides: TGTGCCAGCAGTGACTCGGACAGGGGTCGAGGCTACACCTTC. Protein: CASSDSDRGRGYTF.

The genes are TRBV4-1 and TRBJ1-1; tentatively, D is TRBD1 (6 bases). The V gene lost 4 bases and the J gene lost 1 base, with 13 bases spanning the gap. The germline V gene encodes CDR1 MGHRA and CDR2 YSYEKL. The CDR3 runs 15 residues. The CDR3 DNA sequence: TGCGCCAGCAGCCCGGGGGGCAGGAGGAACACTGAAGCTTTCTTT. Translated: CASSPGGRRNTEAFF.

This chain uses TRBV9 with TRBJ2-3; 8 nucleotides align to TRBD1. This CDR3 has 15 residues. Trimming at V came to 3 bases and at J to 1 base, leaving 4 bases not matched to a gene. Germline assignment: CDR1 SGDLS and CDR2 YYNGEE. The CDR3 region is CASSETGAGTDTQYF. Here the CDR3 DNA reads TGTGCCAGCAGCGAGACAGGGGCGGGCACAGATACGCAGTATTTT.

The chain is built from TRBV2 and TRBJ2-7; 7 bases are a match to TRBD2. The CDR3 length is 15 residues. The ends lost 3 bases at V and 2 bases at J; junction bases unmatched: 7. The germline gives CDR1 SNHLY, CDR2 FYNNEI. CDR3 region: CASSDPLADTYEQYF. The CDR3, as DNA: TGTGCCAGCAGTGACCCCCTAGCGGATACCTACGAGCAGTACTTC.

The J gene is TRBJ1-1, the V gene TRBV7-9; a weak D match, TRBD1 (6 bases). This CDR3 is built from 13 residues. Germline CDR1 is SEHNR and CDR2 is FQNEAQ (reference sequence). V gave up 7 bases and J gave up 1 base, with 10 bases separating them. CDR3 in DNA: TGTGCCAGCACCGTCAGGGGGAACACTGAAGCTTTCTTT. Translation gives CASTVRGNTEAFF. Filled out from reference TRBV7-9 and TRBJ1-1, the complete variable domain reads DTGVSQNPRHKITKRGQNVTFRCDPISEHNRLYWYRQTLGQGPEFLTYFQNEAQLEKSRLLSDRFSAERPKGSFSTLEIQRTEQGDSAMYLCASTVRGNTEAFFGQGTRLTVV.

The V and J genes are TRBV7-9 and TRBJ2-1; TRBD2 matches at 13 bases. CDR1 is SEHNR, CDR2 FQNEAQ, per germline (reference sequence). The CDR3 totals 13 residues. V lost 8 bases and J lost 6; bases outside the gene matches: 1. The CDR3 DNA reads TGTGCCAGCGGGACTAGCGGGGCCAATGAGCAGTTCTTC. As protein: CASGTSGANEQFF.

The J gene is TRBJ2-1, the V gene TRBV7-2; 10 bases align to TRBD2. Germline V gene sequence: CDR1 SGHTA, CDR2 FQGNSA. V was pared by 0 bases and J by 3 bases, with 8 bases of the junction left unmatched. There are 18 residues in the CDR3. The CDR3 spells CASSLAFGRLAGYNEQFF. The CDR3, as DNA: TGTGCCAGCAGCTTAGCATTCGGGCGACTAGCGGGCTACAATGAGCAGTTCTTC.

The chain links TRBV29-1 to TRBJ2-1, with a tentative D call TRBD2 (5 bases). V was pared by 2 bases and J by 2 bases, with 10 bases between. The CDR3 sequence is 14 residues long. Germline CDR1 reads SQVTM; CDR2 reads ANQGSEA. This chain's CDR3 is CSVERGSAYNEQFF. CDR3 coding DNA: TGCAGCGTTGAACGAGGTAGCGCCTACAATGAGCAGTTCTTC.

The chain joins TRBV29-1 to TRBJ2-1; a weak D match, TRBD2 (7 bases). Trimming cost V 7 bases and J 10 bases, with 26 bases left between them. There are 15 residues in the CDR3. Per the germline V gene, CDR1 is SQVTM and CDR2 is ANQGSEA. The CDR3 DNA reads TGCAGCGCTCGGCGTTGGGGGGGGACAACTGCCGAGCAGTTCTTC. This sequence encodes CSARRWGGTTAEQFF.

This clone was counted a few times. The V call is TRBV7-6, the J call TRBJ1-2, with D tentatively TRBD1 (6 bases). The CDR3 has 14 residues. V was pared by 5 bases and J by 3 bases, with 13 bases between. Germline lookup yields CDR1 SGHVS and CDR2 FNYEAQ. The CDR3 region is CASSPSQGYYGYTF. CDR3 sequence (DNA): TGTGCCAGCAGCCCCAGTCAGGGGTACTATGGCTACACCTTC.